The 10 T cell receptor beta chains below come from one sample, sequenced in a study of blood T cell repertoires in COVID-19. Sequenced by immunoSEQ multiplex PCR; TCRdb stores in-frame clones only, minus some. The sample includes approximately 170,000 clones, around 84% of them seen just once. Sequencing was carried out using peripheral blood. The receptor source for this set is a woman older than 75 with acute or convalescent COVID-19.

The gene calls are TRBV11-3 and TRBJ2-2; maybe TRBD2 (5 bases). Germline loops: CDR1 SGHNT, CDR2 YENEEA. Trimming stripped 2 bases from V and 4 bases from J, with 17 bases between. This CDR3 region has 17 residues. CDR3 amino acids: CASSLLAVGSLTGELFF. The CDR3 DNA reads TGTGCCAGCAGCTTACTGGCGGTGGGGAGTCTCACCGGGGAGCTGTTTTTT.

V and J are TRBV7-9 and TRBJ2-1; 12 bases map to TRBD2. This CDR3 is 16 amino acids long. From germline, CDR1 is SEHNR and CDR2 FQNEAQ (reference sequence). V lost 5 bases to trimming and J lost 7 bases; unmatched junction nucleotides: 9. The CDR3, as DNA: TGTGCCAGCAGCGCACCTAGCGGGAGGGCTGGGAATGAGCAGTTCTTC. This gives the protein CASSAPSGRAGNEQFF.

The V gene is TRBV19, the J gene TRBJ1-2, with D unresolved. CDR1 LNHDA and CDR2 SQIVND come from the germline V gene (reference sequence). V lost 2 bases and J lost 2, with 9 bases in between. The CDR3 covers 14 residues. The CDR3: CASSISSANYGYTF. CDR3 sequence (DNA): TGTGCCAGTAGTATATCGTCAGCGAACTATGGCTACACCTTC. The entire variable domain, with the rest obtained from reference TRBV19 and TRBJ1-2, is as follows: DGGITQSPKYLFRKEGQNVTLSCEQNLNHDAMYWYRQDPGQGLRLIYYSQIVNDFQKGDIAEGYSVSREKKESFPLTVTSAQKNPTAFYLCASSISSANYGYTFGSGTRLTVV.

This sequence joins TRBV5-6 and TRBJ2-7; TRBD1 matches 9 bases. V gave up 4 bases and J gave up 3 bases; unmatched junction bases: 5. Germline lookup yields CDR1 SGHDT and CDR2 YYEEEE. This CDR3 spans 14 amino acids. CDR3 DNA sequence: TGTGCCAGCAGCACCTGGACAGGGGTCTACGAGCAGTACTTC. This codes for CASSTWTGVYEQYF.

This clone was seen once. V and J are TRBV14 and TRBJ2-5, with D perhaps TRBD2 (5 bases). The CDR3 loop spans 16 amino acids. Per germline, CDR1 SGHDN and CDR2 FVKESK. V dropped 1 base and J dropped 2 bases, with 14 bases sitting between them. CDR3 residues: CASSQGVGMVQETQYF. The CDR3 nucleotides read TGTGCCAGCAGCCAAGGTGTCGGGATGGTTCAAGAGACCCAGTACTTC.

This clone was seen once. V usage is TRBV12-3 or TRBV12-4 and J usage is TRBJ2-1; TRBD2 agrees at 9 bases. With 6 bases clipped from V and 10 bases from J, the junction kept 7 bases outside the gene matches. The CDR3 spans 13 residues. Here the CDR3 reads CASRSGGKEEQFF. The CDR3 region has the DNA TGTGCCAGCAGAAGCGGGGGGAAGGAGGAGCAGTTCTTC.

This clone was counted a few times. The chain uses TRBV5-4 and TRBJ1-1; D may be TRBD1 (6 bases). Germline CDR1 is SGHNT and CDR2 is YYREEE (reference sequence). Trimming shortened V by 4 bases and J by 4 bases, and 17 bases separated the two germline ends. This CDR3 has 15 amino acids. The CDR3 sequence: CASSVQGRGGTEAFF. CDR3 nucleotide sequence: TGTGCCAGCAGCGTGCAGGGGCGGGGGGGCACTGAAGCTTTCTTT.

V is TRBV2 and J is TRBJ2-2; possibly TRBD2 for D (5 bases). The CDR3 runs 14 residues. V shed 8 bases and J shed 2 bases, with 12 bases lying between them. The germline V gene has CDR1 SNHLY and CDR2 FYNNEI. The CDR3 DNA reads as TGTGCCAGCTGCCGGGAAGCAAACACCGGGGAGCTGTTTTTT. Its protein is CASCREANTGELFF.

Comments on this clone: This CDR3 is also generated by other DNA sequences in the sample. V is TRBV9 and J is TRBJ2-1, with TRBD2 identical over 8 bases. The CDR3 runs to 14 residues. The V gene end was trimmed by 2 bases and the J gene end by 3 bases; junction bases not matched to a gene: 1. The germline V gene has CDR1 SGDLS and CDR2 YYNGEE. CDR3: CASSVTSGYNEQFF. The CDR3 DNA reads TGTGCCAGCAGCGTTACTAGCGGCTACAATGAGCAGTTCTTC.

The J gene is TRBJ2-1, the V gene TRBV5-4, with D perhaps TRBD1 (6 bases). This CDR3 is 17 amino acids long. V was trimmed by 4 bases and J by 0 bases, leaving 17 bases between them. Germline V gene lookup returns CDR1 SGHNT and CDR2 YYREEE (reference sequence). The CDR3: CASSPPRGWSSYNEQFF. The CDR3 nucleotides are TGTGCCAGCAGCCCCCCAAGGGGGTGGAGCTCCTACAATGAGCAGTTCTTC.